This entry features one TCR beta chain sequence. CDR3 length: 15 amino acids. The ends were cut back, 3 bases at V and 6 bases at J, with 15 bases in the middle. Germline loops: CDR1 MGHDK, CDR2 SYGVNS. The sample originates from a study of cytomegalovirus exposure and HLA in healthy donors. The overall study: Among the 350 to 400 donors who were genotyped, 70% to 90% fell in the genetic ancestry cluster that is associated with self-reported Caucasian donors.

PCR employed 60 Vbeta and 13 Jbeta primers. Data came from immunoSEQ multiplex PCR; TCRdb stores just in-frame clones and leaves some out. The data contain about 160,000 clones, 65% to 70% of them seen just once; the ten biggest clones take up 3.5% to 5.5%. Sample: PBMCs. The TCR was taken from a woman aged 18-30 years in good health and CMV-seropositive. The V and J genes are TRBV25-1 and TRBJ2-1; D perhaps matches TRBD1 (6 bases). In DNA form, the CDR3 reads TGTGCCAGCAGTGATTCAGGGGTAATTCCCAATGAGCAGTTCTTC. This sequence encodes CASSDSGVIPNEQFF. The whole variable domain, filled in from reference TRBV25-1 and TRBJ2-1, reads EADIYQTPRYLVIGTGKKITLECSQTMGHDKMYWYQQDPGMELHLIHYSYGVNSTEKGDLSSESTVSRIRTEHFPLTLESARPSHTSQYLCASSDSGVIPNEQFFGPGTRLTVL.